These T cell receptor beta chains were read from a single sample in a study of human T cells and chemical hapten exposure. TCRdb passed the RACE reads through MiXCR, listing each CDR3 protein once. This sample has tens of thousands of distinct CDR3 sequences; 12% occur once, and the top ten carry about 5.7%. The sample consisted of whole blood, taken in connection with sensitization to the hapten diphenylcyclopropenone (DPC). The receptor set was obtained from a woman younger than 45 with alopecia areata. Some clones in this sample may be carry-over from other donors' samples. The conserved cysteine and the conserved F or W are not part of the CDR3 here. Fields, in order: V gene, J gene, CDR3 protein.

TRBV7-2	TRBJ2-5	ASSQGGMQETQY
TRBV7-6	TRBJ2-1	ASSPLAGVGNEQF
TRBV6-5	TRBJ2-3	ASHTPGTDTQY
TRBV6-5	TRBJ1-1	ASSYLKKIRDTEAF
TRBV20-1	TRBJ2-7	SARRSSYEQY
TRBV20-1	TRBJ2-7	SARTGTSGAEQY
TRBV7-2	TRBJ2-3	ASSPPDPADTQY
TRBV28	TRBJ1-5	ASSTTVANQPQH
TRBV6-2/TRBV6-3	TRBJ1-5	ASSRYQGARGNQPQH
TRBV5-1	TRBJ2-7	ASSLGSPSYEQY
TRBV24-1	TRBJ2-3	ATSGLPGSSTDTQY
TRBV3-1	TRBJ2-7	ASSQGDAKTR
TRBV2	TRBJ1-2	ASSEGGRAANYGYT
TRBV10-3	TRBJ1-5	AISDQGIGDQPQH
TRBV18	TRBJ1-1	ASSHIQGTEAF
TRBV20-1	TRBJ2-1	SASLGSLRTIL
TRBV20-1	TRBJ1-5	SAKAASGNQPQH
TRBV11-2	TRBJ2-3	ASSLLAGVSDTQY
TRBV20-1	TRBJ2-1	SARGPPQPEQF
TRBV6-2/TRBV6-3	TRBJ2-5	ASSYSDAGMASGTYQETQY